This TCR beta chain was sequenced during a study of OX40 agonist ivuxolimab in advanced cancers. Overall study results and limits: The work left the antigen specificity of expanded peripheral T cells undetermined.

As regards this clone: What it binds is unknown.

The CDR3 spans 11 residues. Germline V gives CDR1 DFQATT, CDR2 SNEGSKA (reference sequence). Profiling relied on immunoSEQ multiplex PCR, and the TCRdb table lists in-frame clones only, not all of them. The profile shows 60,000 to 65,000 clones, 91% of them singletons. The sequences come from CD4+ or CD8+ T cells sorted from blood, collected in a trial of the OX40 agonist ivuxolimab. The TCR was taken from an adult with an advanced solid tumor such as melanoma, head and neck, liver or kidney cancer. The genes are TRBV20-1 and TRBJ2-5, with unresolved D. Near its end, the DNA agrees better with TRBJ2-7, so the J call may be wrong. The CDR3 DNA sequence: TGCAGTACACAGAGACGGTACGAGCAGTACTTC. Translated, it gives CSTQRRYEQYF.